The 28 T cell receptor beta chains given below trace back to one sample, sequenced in a study of blood T cells in healthy people across ages. Sample-barcoded 5' priming and a J-beta primer mix drove a second PCR of about 6 to 12 cycles. TCRdb reprocessed the 5' RACE reads via MiXCR and lists one record per CDR3 protein. The sample lists roughly 700,000 distinct CDR3 sequences, around 49% occurring once. The sample consisted of blood. These receptors were collected from a woman aged 55-75 years in good health.

This clonotype was seen a few times. V gene TRBV4-3 combines with J gene TRBJ2-7; the match to TRBD1 covers 9 bases. This CDR3 contains 14 residues. Germline trimming cut 1 base from V and 5 bases from J; bases unmatched to any gene: 3. Germline CDR1 reads LGHNA; CDR2 reads YSLEER. This chain's CDR3 is CASSQAGDRDEQYF. As DNA, the CDR3 is TGCGCCAGCAGCCAAGCGGGGGACAGGGACGAGCAGTACTTC.

The gene calls are TRBV27 and TRBJ2-2; D possibly uses TRBD1 or TRBD2 (5 bases each). Germline values: CDR1 MNHEY, CDR2 SMNVEV (reference sequence). The CDR3 consists of 16 residues. The germline V and J ends were trimmed by 4 bases and 4 bases, with 16 bases remaining between them. DNA of the CDR3: TGTGCCAGCAGTTCGGGACCTTTTAATCCCACCGGGGAGCTGTTTTTT. It specifies CASSSGPFNPTGELFF.

This chain links TRBV7-9 with TRBJ2-1, with 13 nucleotides matching TRBD2. V lost 5 bases, J lost 7 bases, and 5 bases stayed unmatched. Per germline, CDR1 SEHNR and CDR2 FQNEAQ (reference sequence). This CDR3 has 15 amino acids. The CDR3 DNA sequence: TGTGCCAGCAGCAGCGGGACTAGCGGGGAGAATGAGCAGTTCTTC. Encoded protein: CASSSGTSGENEQFF.

CDR3 region: CASSLTAALAKNIQYF. As DNA, the CDR3 is TGTGCCAGCAGCTTGACCGCGGCTCTAGCCAAAAACATTCAGTACTTC. The chain joins TRBV11-2 to TRBJ2-4; D not resolved. The CDR3 is 16 amino acids. With 3 bases removed from V and 0 bases from J, the gap between germline ends came to 12 bases. Per germline, CDR1 SGHAT and CDR2 FQNNGV. Full variable domain (missing parts from reference TRBV11-2 and TRBJ2-4): EAGVAQSPRYKIIEKRQSVAFWCNPISGHATLYWYQQILGQGPKLLIQFQNNGVVDDSQLPKDRFSAERLKGVDSTLKIQPAKLEDSAVYLCASSLTAALAKNIQYFGAGTRLSVL.

This clonotype was picked up many times. CDR3 sequence reads: CASSSYRVETQYF. CDR3 in DNA: TGTGCCAGCAGCAGCTACAGGGTTGAGACCCAGTACTTC. V gene TRBV7-2 combines with J gene TRBJ2-5; tentative D call: TRBD1 (6 bases). The CDR3 is made up of 13 amino acids. V lost 5 bases and J lost 5, with 12 bases in between. CDR1 and CDR2 (germline): SGHTA, FQGNSA.

The rearrangement links TRBV28 to TRBJ2-6; D remains unclear. The CDR3 covers 16 residues. Between the trimmed V and J ends, which lost 4 bases and 0 bases, there was a span of 10 bases. From germline, CDR1 is MDHEN and CDR2 SYDVKM. Written as DNA, the CDR3 is TGTGCCAGCAGTTCAGGCACTGGCTCTGGGGCCAACGTCCTGACTTTC. As protein: CASSSGTGSGANVLTF.

This clonotype showed up many times. The chain recombines TRBV7-2 with TRBJ1-2; no clear D gene. The CDR3 sequence is 12 residues long. V dropped 3 bases and J dropped 2 bases, with 4 bases sitting between them. Germline V gene sequence: CDR1 SGHTA, CDR2 FQGNSA. Here the CDR3 DNA reads TGTGCCAGCAGCTTGCTCAACTATGGCTACACCTTC. Translation gives CASSLLNYGYTF.

This clonotype came up a few times. The V call is TRBV18, the J call TRBJ2-3, with D hard to call. Germline V CDR1 and CDR2: KGHSH, LQKENI. V gave up 1 base and J gave up 0 bases, with 5 bases separating them. The CDR3 is made up of 14 amino acids. The CDR3 DNA reads as TGTGCCAGCTCACCACTCGACAGCACAGATACGCAGTATTTT. Its translation is CASSPLDSTDTQYF.

This chain joins TRBV20-1 and TRBJ2-1; the match to TRBD2 covers 7 bases. This CDR3 contains 16 residues. CDR1 and CDR2 (germline): DFQATT, SNEGSKA (reference sequence). Losses at the gene ends were 3 bases for V and 3 bases for J; bases not matched to a gene: 11. The CDR3 nucleotides are TGCAGTGCTAGGGCTAGCGGAGGGGTTGGCTACAATGAGCAGTTCTTC. Amino acids: CSARASGGVGYNEQFF.

Many counts were recorded for this clonotype. This chain uses TRBV15 with TRBJ2-5; a weak D match, TRBD2 (6 bases). Germline-derived CDR1 and CDR2 are LNHNV and YYDKDF (reference sequence). The length of the CDR3 is 12 residues. Deletions cut 5 bases from V and 8 bases from J, with 12 bases between. CDR3 residues: CATSPDGTTQYF. Here the CDR3 DNA reads TGTGCCACCAGCCCAGATGGGACTACCCAGTACTTC.

V gene TRBV5-1 combines with J gene TRBJ1-1; tentatively, D is TRBD1 (5 bases). The V gene's germline CDR1 is SGHRS and CDR2 YFSETQ. The CDR3 is made up of 15 amino acids. The V end was cut by 2 bases, the J end by 6 bases, with 17 bases between. CDR3 amino acids: CASSLPGPRSSEAFF. In nucleotides, the CDR3 is TGCGCCAGCAGCTTACCGGGACCCAGATCGTCTGAAGCTTTCTTT. Drawing the rest from reference TRBV5-1 and TRBJ1-1, the complete variable domain is KAGVTQTPRYLIKTRGQQVTLSCSPISGHRSVSWYQQTPGQGLQFLFEYFSETQRNKGNFPGRFSGRQFSNSRSEMNVSTLELGDSALYLCASSLPGPRSSEAFFGQGTRLTVV.

The V gene is TRBV5-1, the J gene TRBJ2-1; possibly TRBD1 or TRBD2 for D (5 bases each). Trimming stripped 4 bases from V and 15 bases from J, with 23 bases between. Germline V gene lookup returns CDR1 SGHRS and CDR2 YFSETQ. The CDR3 sequence is 14 residues long. CDR3 protein: CASSPRTGPYSPFF. For the CDR3, the DNA is TGCGCCAGCAGCCCCCGAACGGGGCCCTACTCCCCGTTCTTC.

This clonotype has a single count. V usage is TRBV20-1 and J usage is TRBJ2-6; the D is unclear. The germline gives CDR1 DFQATT, CDR2 SNEGSKA (reference sequence). There are 13 residues in the CDR3. The DNA of the CDR3 is TGCAGCAAATTTGACTCTGGGGCCAACGTCCTGACTTTC. As protein: CSKFDSGANVLTF.

The chain carries TRBV7-2 and TRBJ1-1; D call uncertain. V lost 1 base to trimming and J lost 1 base, with 10 bases between them. The length of the CDR3 is 15 residues. From germline, CDR1 is SGHTA and CDR2 FQGNSA. In DNA form, the CDR3 reads TGTGCCAGCAGCTTAGAATTGCGTGGGAACACTGAAGCTTTCTTT. Translated: CASSLELRGNTEAFF. Full variable domain (outside the CDR3, taken from reference TRBV7-2 and TRBJ1-1): GAGVSQSPSNKVTEKGKDVELRCDPISGHTALYWYRQSLGQGLEFLIYFQGNSAPDKSGLPSDRFSAERTGGSVSTLTIQRTQQEDSAVYLCASSLELRGNTEAFFGQGTRLTVV.

J is TRBJ1-1 and V is TRBV5-1, with no clear D. The CDR3 extends over 15 amino acids. CDR1 is SGHRS, CDR2 YFSETQ, per germline. Trimming left V 3 bases short and J 3 bases short, with 15 bases between. CDR3 in DNA: TGCGCCAGCAGCTGGGCGAGCCCGAGGGACACTGAAGCTTTCTTT. Translating it yields CASSWASPRDTEAFF.

This chain uses TRBV6-5 with TRBJ1-2, with 7 nucleotides matching TRBD1. Germline-derived CDR1 and CDR2 are MNHEY and SVGAGI. The J segment lost 2 bases and the V segment lost 6 bases, leaving 0 bases of the junction unmatched. The CDR3 is 12 amino acids. The CDR3 DNA is TGTGCCAGCAGGACAGGGAACTATGGCTACACCTTC. Its translation is CASRTGNYGYTF.

V usage is TRBV2 and J usage is TRBJ2-3, with D perhaps TRBD1 (5 bases). Trimming removed 9 bases from V and 2 bases from J, with 18 bases in between. Germline CDR1 is SNHLY and CDR2 is FYNNEI. The CDR3 length is 15 residues. DNA for the CDR3: TGTGCCAGTGGTGGGGCTATCTCCCCCACAGATACGCAGTATTTT. Translated, it gives CASGGAISPTDTQYF.

The CDR3 nucleotides read TGTGCCAGCAGTGTAATTTTCGGGGAGACCCAGTACTTC. Translation gives CASSVIFGETQYF. This chain links TRBV27 with TRBJ2-5; unclear D gene. Germline assignment: CDR1 MNHEY and CDR2 SMNVEV (reference sequence). V dropped 5 bases and J dropped 5 bases, with 12 bases sitting between them. The CDR3 has 13 residues.

This clonotype was counted only a few times. This sequence joins TRBV20-1 and TRBJ2-7, with 9 bases identical to TRBD2. The CDR3 extends over 13 amino acids. Germline CDR1 and CDR2: DFQATT and SNEGSKA (reference sequence). Written as DNA, the CDR3 is TGCAGCGGTCTAGCGGGATGGGACTACGAGCAGTACTTC. Amino acid sequence: CSGLAGWDYEQYF.

The chain couples TRBV20-1 to TRBJ2-1; possible D gene TRBD2, 6 bases. Germline values: CDR1 DFQATT, CDR2 SNEGSKA (reference sequence). The length of the CDR3 is 17 residues. Trimming cost V 8 bases and J 0 bases, with 23 bases left between them. Written as DNA, the CDR3 is TGCAGTTCCCCGGCGGGATCCACCACGGGCTCCTACAATGAGCAGTTCTTC. Its translation is CSSPAGSTTGSYNEQFF.

The chain recombines TRBV10-3 with TRBJ2-5; D gene uncertain. Germline loops: CDR1 ENHRY, CDR2 SYGVKD. Between the trimmed V and J ends, which lost 5 bases and 1 base, there was a span of 8 bases. CDR3 size: 13 residues. The CDR3 protein is CAISPASQETQYF. The CDR3 DNA reads TGTGCCATCAGTCCAGCCTCCCAAGAGACCCAGTACTTC.

The rearrangement links TRBV20-1 to TRBJ2-1, with D perhaps given as TRBD1 or TRBD2 (6 bases each). This CDR3 is 17 amino acids long. Germline lookup yields CDR1 DFQATT and CDR2 SNEGSKA (reference sequence). The V gene lost 5 bases and the J gene lost 8 bases, with 28 bases spanning the gap. The CDR3 sequence is CSASSPGTFFAGDEQFF. As DNA, the CDR3 is TGCAGTGCTTCCTCACCCGGGACTTTTTTTGCAGGGGATGAGCAGTTCTTC.

The chain employs TRBV7-2 and TRBJ2-4; 7 bases are shared with TRBD1. V trimming: 1 base; J trimming: 0 bases; junction bases outside the gene matches: 12. Germline CDR1 SGHTA, CDR2 FQGNSA. The length of the CDR3 is 19 residues. The CDR3 nucleotides read TGTGCCAGCAGCTTAGTAGGGGCAGGGGGAGCCATAGCCAAAAACATTCAGTACTTC. This gives the protein CASSLVGAGGAIAKNIQYF.

This clonotype occurred once. The CDR3 nucleotides are TGCGCCAGCAGCTTTGGGGCTAGCGGGACGAATGAGCAGTACTTC. This sequence encodes CASSFGASGTNEQYF. This chain links TRBV5-1 with TRBJ2-5, with 9 bases lining up with TRBD2. The CDR3 sequence is 15 residues long. V lost 2 bases, J lost 11 bases, and 13 bases stayed unmatched. In germline, CDR1 is SGHRS, CDR2 YFSETQ.

V is TRBV5-6 and J is TRBJ2-5; 8 bases line up with TRBD2. The DNA end favors TRBJ2-7, so the J call may be wrong. Per germline, CDR1 SGHDT and CDR2 YYEEEE. The CDR3 covers 15 residues. The CDR3 protein is CASSLFDLAGGEQYF. CDR3 coding DNA: TGTGCCAGCAGCTTGTTTGATTTGGCGGGAGGCGAGCAGTACTTC.

This clonotype was found a few times. The chain links TRBV29-1 to TRBJ1-1, with 7 nucleotides matching TRBD1. In germline, CDR1 is SQVTM, CDR2 ANQGSEA. V lost 7 bases and J lost 1; bases outside the gene matches: 6. CDR3 length equals 13 residues. In DNA form, the CDR3 reads TGCAGCGCGGACAGGACGGAGAACACTGAAGCTTTCTTT. Translated: CSADRTENTEAFF. Variable domain in full (rest from reference TRBV29-1 and TRBJ1-1): SAVISQKPSRDICQRGTSLTIQCQVDSQVTMMFWYRQQPGQSLTLIATANQGSEATYESGFVIDKFPISRPNLTFSTLTVSNMSPEDSSIYLCSADRTENTEAFFGQGTRLTVV.

The chain has TRBV4-2 and TRBJ2-3; D possibly corresponds to TRBD2 (7 bases). The CDR3 consists of 15 residues. V lost 3 bases and J lost 2, with 12 bases in between. Germline V lookup: CDR1 LGHNA, CDR2 YNFKEQ. The CDR3 spells CASSHEGGHTDTQYF. The CDR3 coding sequence is TGTGCCAGCAGCCATGAGGGGGGGCACACAGATACGCAGTATTTT.

This clonotype was found many times. CDR3 region: CSASTRAGHEQYF. In DNA, the CDR3 is TGCAGTGCTAGTACGAGGGCCGGCCACGAGCAGTACTTC. The chain employs TRBV20-1 and TRBJ2-7; D perhaps matches TRBD2 (5 bases). Germline-derived CDR1 and CDR2 are DFQATT and SNEGSKA (reference sequence). Trimming shortened V by 3 bases and J by 5 bases, and 14 bases separated the two germline ends. This CDR3 comprises 13 residues.